Below, 23 T cell receptor beta chains from the same sample are listed, as sequenced in a study of blood T cell repertoires in COVID-19. Profiling relied on immunoSEQ multiplex PCR, and the TCRdb table lists in-frame clones only, not all of them. The table has about 180,000 clones, roughly 90% seen once. Input material: peripheral blood. Source of these receptors: a man in his sixties or seventies with active or convalescent COVID-19.

The chain links TRBV13 to TRBJ2-1; D call uncertain. Germline V gene data show CDR1 as PRHDT and CDR2 as FYEKMQ (reference sequence). The CDR3 runs to 15 residues. The ends were cut back, 5 bases at V and 3 bases at J, with 14 bases in the middle. The CDR3: CASSPLPPLYNEQFF. The DNA for the CDR3 is TGTGCCAGCAGCCCTCTCCCCCCACTCTACAATGAGCAGTTCTTC.

This clone was picked up a small number of times. V usage is TRBV11-2 and J usage is TRBJ1-2, with 9 bases aligning to TRBD1. The germline V gene has CDR1 SGHAT and CDR2 FQNNGV. The CDR3 has 14 amino acids. Trimming at V came to 5 bases and at J to 8 bases, leaving 9 bases not matched to a gene. CDR3 amino acids: CASSTPGTGSGYTF. CDR3 coding DNA: TGTGCCAGCAGCACCCCCGGGACAGGGAGCGGCTACACCTTC. Filled out from reference TRBV11-2 and TRBJ1-2, the complete variable domain reads EAGVAQSPRYKIIEKRQSVAFWCNPISGHATLYWYQQILGQGPKLLIQFQNNGVVDDSQLPKDRFSAERLKGVDSTLKIQPAKLEDSAVYLCASSTPGTGSGYTFGSGTRLTVV.

The chain combines TRBV30 with TRBJ1-5, with unresolved D. This CDR3 contains 13 residues. Trimming left V 3 bases short and J 1 base short, with 7 bases between. CDR1 and CDR2 from the germline V gene are GTSNPN and SVGIG (reference sequence). The CDR3 protein is CAWSGGSNQPQHF. CDR3 coding DNA: TGTGCCTGGAGCGGCGGGAGCAATCAGCCCCAGCATTTT.

V and J are TRBV7-3 and TRBJ2-5; TRBD2 is a possible D gene (6 bases). The germline CDR1 and CDR2 sequences are SGHTA and FQGTGA. Trimming removed 3 bases at V and 5 bases at J, with 16 bases between. The CDR3 covers 15 residues. The CDR3 loop reads CASSLSPEAGETQYF. CDR3 sequence (DNA): TGTGCCAGCAGCTTGAGTCCTGAGGCGGGGGAGACCCAGTACTTC.

The chain couples TRBV28 to TRBJ1-2; no clear D gene. V was pared by 6 bases and J by 6 bases, with 8 bases between. The germline V gene has CDR1 MDHEN and CDR2 SYDVKM. The CDR3 has 11 residues. The CDR3 protein is CASRTYDGYTF. In nucleotides, the CDR3 is TGTGCCAGCAGGACTTACGATGGCTACACCTTC.

The rearrangement uses TRBV21-1 and TRBJ1-2. TRBV21-1 is noted as a pseudogene. This CDR3 has 13 residues. The CDR3 DNA reads TGTGCCAGCAGCAATAGCGTAAACTATGGCTACACCTTC. Residues: CASSNSVNYGYTF.

This clone turned up a few times. This rearrangement joins TRBV30 to TRBJ1-2; tentative D call: TRBD1 (5 bases). Trimming pared 5 bases from V and 8 bases from J, leaving 18 bases between. CDR3 length: 13 residues. Germline V gives CDR1 GTSNPN, CDR2 SVGIG (reference sequence). The DNA for the CDR3 is TGTGCCTGGCGGCGGAACAGGCTTCGGGGCTACACCTTC. This gives the protein CAWRRNRLRGYTF.

This clone was seen only once. The chain couples TRBV12-3 or TRBV12-4 to TRBJ2-5, with TRBD1 identical over 7 bases. This CDR3 contains 12 residues. Losses at the gene ends were 7 bases for V and 6 bases for J; bases not matched to a gene: 5. The DNA of the CDR3 is TGTGCCAGCACTAGGGGACAGCAGACCCAGTACTTC. As protein: CASTRGQQTQYF.

The gene calls are TRBV18 and TRBJ2-2, with 7 nucleotides matching TRBD1. Looked up from germline, CDR1 is KGHSH and CDR2 is LQKENI. The CDR3 extends over 17 amino acids. J gave up 0 bases and V 2 bases, and 6 bases lay outside the gene matches. The DNA for the CDR3 is TGTGCCAGCTCACCAACAGGGGCAGCATCGAACACCGGGGAGCTGTTTTTT. Its protein product is CASSPTGAASNTGELFF.

This sequence joins TRBV25-1 and TRBJ1-3, with TRBD1 identical over 7 bases. V dropped 1 base and J dropped 0; count of bases not matched to a gene: 9. The CDR3 is 18 amino acids. Germline V CDR1 and CDR2: MGHDK, SYGVNS. The chain's CDR3 is CASSEWRGGTVSGNTIYF. CDR3 nucleotides: TGTGCCAGCAGTGAATGGCGCGGTGGGACAGTCTCTGGAAACACCATATATTTT.

This clone was observed a few times. The V call is TRBV13, the J call TRBJ2-5; 10 bases align to TRBD1. Germline trimming cut 7 bases from V and 4 bases from J; bases unmatched to any gene: 15. The CDR3 runs 17 residues. Germline V gene data show CDR1 as PRHDT and CDR2 as FYEKMQ (reference sequence). Here the CDR3 DNA reads TGTGCCAGCACCAAACGGGGGTGGGGACAGGGGATAGAGACCCAGTACTTC. Its translation: CASTKRGWGQGIETQYF.

DNA for the CDR3: TGTGCCAGCGCCCCGGGGGGCGCGGGAGGAAACACCATATATTTT. Translated, it gives CASAPGGAGGNTIYF. This chain links TRBV27 with TRBJ1-3, with D tentatively TRBD1 (6 bases). The CDR3 length is 15 residues. Trimming removed 8 bases from V and 4 bases from J, with 18 bases in between. The germline gives CDR1 MNHEY, CDR2 SMNVEV (reference sequence).

This chain joins TRBV10-2 and TRBJ2-2, with D tentatively TRBD1 (6 bases). The CDR3 has 15 residues. The V gene's germline CDR1 is WSHSY and CDR2 SAAADI. Trimming took 7 bases from V and 0 from J, leaving 12 bases between them. DNA of the CDR3: TGCGCCAGCACCAGAGGACAGACGAACACCGGGGAGCTGTTTTTT. It is translated as CASTRGQTNTGELFF.

The chain joins TRBV30 to TRBJ1-4; 8 bases are shared with TRBD1. The V gene end was trimmed by 3 bases and the J gene end by 8 bases; junction bases not matched to a gene: 5. The CDR3 has 13 residues. Germline assignment: CDR1 GTSNPN and CDR2 SVGIG (reference sequence). CDR3 sequence reads: CAWRGTGPEKLFF. For the CDR3, the DNA is TGTGCCTGGAGGGGGACAGGCCCCGAAAAACTGTTTTTT.

The V call is TRBV4-1, the J call TRBJ1-6; 9 bases are a match to TRBD1. The V gene's germline CDR1 is MGHRA and CDR2 YSYEKL. This CDR3 region has 14 residues. The V gene end was trimmed by 2 bases and the J gene end by 9 bases; junction bases not matched to a gene: 2. CDR3 in amino acids: CASSQRQGGSPLHF. CDR3 nucleotide sequence: TGCGCCAGCAGCCAAAGACAGGGGGGTTCACCCCTCCACTTT.

The chain uses TRBV19 and TRBJ1-2, with D unclear. Germline CDR1 and CDR2: LNHDA and SQIVND (reference sequence). The CDR3 loop spans 15 amino acids. V was trimmed by 3 bases and J by 0 bases, leaving 11 bases between them. CDR3 in DNA: TGTGCCAGTAGTATTCGACACAGATCTAACTATGGCTACACCTTC. Its translation is CASSIRHRSNYGYTF.

The chain uses TRBV30 and TRBJ1-2, with unresolved D. V lost 0 bases, J lost 8 bases, and 19 bases lay in between. The germline V gene encodes CDR1 GTSNPN and CDR2 SVGIG (reference sequence). The CDR3 runs 15 residues. The CDR3 reads CAWSVNSYSGRGYTF. As DNA, the CDR3 is TGTGCCTGGAGTGTGAACAGCTACTCGGGGAGGGGCTACACCTTC.

This chain joins TRBV5-6 and TRBJ1-6; 7 bases are a match to TRBD1. The germline gives CDR1 SGHDT, CDR2 YYEEEE. This CDR3 contains 15 residues. V lost 1 base to trimming and J lost 13 bases; unmatched junction nucleotides: 11. CDR3 DNA sequence: TGTGCCAGCAGCTTGAAGGGGGCGAGCATCTATCCCCTCCACTTT. It specifies CASSLKGASIYPLHF.

V and J are TRBV6-5 and TRBJ1-4, with D possibly matching TRBD1 (5 bases). Germline lookup yields CDR1 MNHEY and CDR2 SVGAGI. The length of the CDR3 is 14 residues. Trimming cost V 2 bases and J 8 bases, with 12 bases left between them. CDR3 region: CASSYQRGSEKLFF. In DNA, the CDR3 is TGTGCCAGCAGTTACCAAAGGGGAAGCGAAAAACTGTTTTTT.

The chain has TRBV6-5 and TRBJ2-5, with D perhaps matching TRBD2 (5 bases). Trimming pared 2 bases from V and 4 bases from J, leaving 8 bases between. Germline V gene data show CDR1 as MNHEY and CDR2 as SVGAGI. The CDR3 has 13 amino acids. In DNA form, the CDR3 reads TGTGCCAGCAGTTACGGTGAGGGAGAGACCCAGTACTTC. Amino acids: CASSYGEGETQYF.

The chain has TRBV5-5 and TRBJ2-1; 10 bases agree with TRBD2. This CDR3 region has 18 residues. CDR1 and CDR2 (germline): SGHKS, YYEKEE (reference sequence). J was trimmed by 0 bases and V by 2 bases; bases with no gene match: 8. The CDR3 region has the DNA TGTGCCAGCAGCTTTGTAGCGGGGGGCCCGAGCTCCTACAATGAGCAGTTCTTC. It translates to CASSFVAGGPSSYNEQFF.

This chain links TRBV5-1 with TRBJ1-1; 10 bases fit TRBD1. This CDR3 comprises 15 residues. The trim removed 4 bases at V and 5 bases at J, leaving 8 bases unmatched. Germline V gene sequence: CDR1 SGHRS, CDR2 YFSETQ. This CDR3 reads CASSARQGARTEAFF. For the CDR3, the DNA is TGCGCCAGCAGCGCCCGACAGGGGGCCCGAACTGAAGCTTTCTTT.

This CDR3 is CASSRAGTWGNSPLHF. In nucleotides, the CDR3 is TGTGCCAGTAGTAGAGCTGGGACATGGGGTAATTCACCCCTCCACTTT. The V gene is TRBV19, the J gene TRBJ1-6; tentatively, D is TRBD1 (6 bases). Germline V gene lookup returns CDR1 LNHDA and CDR2 SQIVND (reference sequence). The CDR3 sequence is 16 residues long. Trimming removed 4 bases from V and 6 bases from J, with 16 bases in between.